This TCR beta chain was recovered during a study of T-cell memory formation after mild COVID-19. TCRdb ran MiXCR on the 5' RACE reads and lists one entry per CDR3 protein. The profile shows around 300,000 distinct CDR3 sequences, about 13% of them singletons. Study-wide points: Contracting CD4+ clones lay largely in CM and EM, with CD8+ ones residing in EMRA.

Trimming removed 0 bases at V and 4 bases at J, with 16 bases between. The germline V gene has CDR1 MGHRA and CDR2 YSYEKL. The CDR3 has 16 residues. A remark on this clonotype: No antigen is known for it.

The specimen was PBMCs or a T cell subset sorted from them (not recorded which). The chain recombines TRBV4-1 with TRBJ2-7; D is perhaps TRBD2 (5 bases). The TCR comes from a man younger than 35 who had mild COVID-19 (a few samples of this study predate the infection). Cell type and time point are not known. The CDR3 spells CASSQEVRIAGYEQYF. The CDR3 region has the DNA TGCGCCAGCAGCCAAGAGGTACGGATCGCGGGTTACGAGCAGTACTTC.